The T cell receptor beta chain described here comes from a study of blood T cell repertoires in COVID-19. Germline CDR1 WNHNN, CDR2 SYGVQD (reference sequence). The J segment lost 8 bases and the V segment lost 3 bases, leaving 8 bases of the junction unmatched. The CDR3 spans 16 residues. Some clones are missing from TCRdb's copy, which holds only in-frame ones; the method was immunoSEQ multiplex PCR. Here the sample spans about 300,000 clones, around 85% being singletons. The TCR was taken from a woman aged 45-59 years who had recovered from COVID-19. The genes are TRBV10-1 and TRBJ2-1; the match to TRBD2 covers 12 bases. Sequenced: PBMCs or T cells enriched from blood (not recorded which). CDR3 loop: CASSDLTSGRSDEQFF. The CDR3 nucleotides are TGCGCCAGCAGTGACCTAACTAGCGGGAGGTCGGATGAGCAGTTCTTC.